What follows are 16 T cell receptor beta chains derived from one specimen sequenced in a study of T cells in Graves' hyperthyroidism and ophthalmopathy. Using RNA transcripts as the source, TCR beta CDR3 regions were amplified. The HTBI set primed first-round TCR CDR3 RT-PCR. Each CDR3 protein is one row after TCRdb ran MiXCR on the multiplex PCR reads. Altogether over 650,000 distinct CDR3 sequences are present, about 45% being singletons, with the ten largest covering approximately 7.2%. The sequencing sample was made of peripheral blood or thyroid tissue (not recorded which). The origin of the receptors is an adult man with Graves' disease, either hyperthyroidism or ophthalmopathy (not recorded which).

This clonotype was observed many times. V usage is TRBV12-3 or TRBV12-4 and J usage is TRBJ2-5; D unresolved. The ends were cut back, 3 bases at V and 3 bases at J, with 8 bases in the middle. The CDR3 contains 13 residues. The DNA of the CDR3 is TGTGCCAGCAGTTTTGGTAGGGAAGAGACCCAGTACTTC. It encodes CASSFGREETQYF.

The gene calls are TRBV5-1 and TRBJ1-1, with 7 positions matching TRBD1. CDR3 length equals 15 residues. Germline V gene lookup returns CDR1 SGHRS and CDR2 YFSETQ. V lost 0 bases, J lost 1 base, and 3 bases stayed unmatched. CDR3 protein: CASSLVGQENTEAFF. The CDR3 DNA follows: TGCGCCAGCAGCTTGGTAGGACAGGAGAACACTGAAGCTTTCTTT.

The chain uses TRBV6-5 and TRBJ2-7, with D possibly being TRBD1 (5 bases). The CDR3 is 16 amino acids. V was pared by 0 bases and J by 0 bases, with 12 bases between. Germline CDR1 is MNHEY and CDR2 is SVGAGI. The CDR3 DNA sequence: TGTGCCAGCAGTTACTCGCCAGGGTCCAGCTCCTACGAGCAGTACTTC. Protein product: CASSYSPGSSSYEQYF.

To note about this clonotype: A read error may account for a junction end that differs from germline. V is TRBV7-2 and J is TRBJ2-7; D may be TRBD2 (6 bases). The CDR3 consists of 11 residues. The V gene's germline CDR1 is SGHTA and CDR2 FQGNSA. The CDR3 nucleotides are TGTGTCAGCAGCTTCGGGGGCGAGCAGTACTTC. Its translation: CVSSFGGEQYF.

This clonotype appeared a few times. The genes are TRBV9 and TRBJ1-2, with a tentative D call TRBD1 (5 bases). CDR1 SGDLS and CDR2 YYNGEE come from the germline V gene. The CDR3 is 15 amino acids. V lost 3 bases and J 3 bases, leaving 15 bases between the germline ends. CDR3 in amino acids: CASSAQLGTHYGYTF. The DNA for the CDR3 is TGTGCCAGCAGCGCCCAATTGGGGACGCACTATGGCTACACCTTC.

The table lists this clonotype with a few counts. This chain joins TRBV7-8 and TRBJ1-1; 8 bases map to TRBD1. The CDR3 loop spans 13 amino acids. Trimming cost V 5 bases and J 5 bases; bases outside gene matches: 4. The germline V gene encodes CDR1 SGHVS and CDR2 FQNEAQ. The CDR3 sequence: CASSPTGVTEAFF. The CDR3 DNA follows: TGTGCCAGCAGCCCGACAGGGGTGACTGAAGCTTTCTTT.

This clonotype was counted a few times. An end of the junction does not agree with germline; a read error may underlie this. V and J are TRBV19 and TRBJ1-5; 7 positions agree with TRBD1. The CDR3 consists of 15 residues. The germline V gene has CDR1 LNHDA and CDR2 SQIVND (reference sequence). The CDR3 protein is CASSRTGASNQPQHF. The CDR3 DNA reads TGCGCCAGCAGCCGAACAGGGGCTAGCAATCAGCCCCAGCATTTT. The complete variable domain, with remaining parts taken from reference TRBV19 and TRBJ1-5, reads DGGITQSPKYLFRKEGQNVTLSCEQNLNHDAMYWYRQDPGQGLRLIYYSQIVNDFQKGDIAEGYSVSREKKESFPLTVTSAQKNPTAFYLCASSRTGASNQPQHFGDGTRLSIL.

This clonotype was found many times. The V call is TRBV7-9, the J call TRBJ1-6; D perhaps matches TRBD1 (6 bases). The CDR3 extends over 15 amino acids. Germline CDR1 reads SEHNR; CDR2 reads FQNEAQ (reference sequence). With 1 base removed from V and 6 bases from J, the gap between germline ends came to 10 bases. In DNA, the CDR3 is TGTGCCAGCAGCTTAGGGGGGGCAGCTAATTCACCCCTCCACTTT. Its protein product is CASSLGGAANSPLHF.

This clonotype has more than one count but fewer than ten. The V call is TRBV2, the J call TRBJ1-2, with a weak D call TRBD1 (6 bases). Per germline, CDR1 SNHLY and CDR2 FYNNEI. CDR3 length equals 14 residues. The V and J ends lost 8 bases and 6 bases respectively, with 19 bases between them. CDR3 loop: CASGGSGAGDGYTF. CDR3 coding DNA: TGTGCCAGCGGGGGTTCAGGGGCAGGGGATGGCTACACCTTC.

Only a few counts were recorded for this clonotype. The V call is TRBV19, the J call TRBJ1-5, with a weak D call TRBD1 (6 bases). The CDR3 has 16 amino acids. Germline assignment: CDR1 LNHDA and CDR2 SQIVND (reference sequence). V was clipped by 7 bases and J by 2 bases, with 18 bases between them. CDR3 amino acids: CASTSGVVDGNQPQHF. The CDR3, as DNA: TGTGCCAGTACCTCAGGGGTTGTCGATGGCAATCAGCCCCAGCATTTT.

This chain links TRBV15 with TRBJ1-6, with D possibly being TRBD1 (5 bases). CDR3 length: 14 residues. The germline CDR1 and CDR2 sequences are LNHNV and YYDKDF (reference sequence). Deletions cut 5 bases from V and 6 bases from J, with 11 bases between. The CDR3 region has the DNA TGTGCCACCAGCGGCGACAGAGTTAATTCACCCCTCCACTTT. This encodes CATSGDRVNSPLHF.

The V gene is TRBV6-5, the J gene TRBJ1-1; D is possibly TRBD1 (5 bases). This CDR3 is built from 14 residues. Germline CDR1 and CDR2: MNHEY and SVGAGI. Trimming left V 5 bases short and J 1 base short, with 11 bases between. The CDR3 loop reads CASSPTVRNTEAFF. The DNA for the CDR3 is TGTGCCAGCAGTCCGACAGTTCGGAACACTGAAGCTTTCTTT.

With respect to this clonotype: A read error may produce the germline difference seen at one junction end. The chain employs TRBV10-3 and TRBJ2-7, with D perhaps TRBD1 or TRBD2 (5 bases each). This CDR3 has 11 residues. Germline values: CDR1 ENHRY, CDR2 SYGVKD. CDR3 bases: TGTGCCATCGGGGGAACACGGGATTTTTCCTTC. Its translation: CAIGGTRDFSF.

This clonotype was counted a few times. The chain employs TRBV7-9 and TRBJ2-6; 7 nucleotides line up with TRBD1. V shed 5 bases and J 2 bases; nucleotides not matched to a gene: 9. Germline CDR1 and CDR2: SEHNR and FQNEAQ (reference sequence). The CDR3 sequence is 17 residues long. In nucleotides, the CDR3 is TGTGCCAGCAGCCCCCGACAGGGAGAAACTGGGGCCAACGTCCTGACTTTC. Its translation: CASSPRQGETGANVLTF.

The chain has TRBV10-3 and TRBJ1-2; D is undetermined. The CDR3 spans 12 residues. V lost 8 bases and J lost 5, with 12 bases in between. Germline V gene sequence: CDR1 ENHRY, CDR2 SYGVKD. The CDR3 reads CAIGEREYGYTF. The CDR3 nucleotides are TGTGCCATCGGCGAACGGGAATATGGCTACACCTTC.

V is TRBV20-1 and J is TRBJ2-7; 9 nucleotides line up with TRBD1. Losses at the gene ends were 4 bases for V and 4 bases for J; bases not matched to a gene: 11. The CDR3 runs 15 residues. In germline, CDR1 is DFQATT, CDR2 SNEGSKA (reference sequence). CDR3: CSAMGLTQGAYEQYF. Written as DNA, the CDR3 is TGCAGTGCTATGGGCCTCACACAGGGGGCGTACGAGCAGTACTTC.